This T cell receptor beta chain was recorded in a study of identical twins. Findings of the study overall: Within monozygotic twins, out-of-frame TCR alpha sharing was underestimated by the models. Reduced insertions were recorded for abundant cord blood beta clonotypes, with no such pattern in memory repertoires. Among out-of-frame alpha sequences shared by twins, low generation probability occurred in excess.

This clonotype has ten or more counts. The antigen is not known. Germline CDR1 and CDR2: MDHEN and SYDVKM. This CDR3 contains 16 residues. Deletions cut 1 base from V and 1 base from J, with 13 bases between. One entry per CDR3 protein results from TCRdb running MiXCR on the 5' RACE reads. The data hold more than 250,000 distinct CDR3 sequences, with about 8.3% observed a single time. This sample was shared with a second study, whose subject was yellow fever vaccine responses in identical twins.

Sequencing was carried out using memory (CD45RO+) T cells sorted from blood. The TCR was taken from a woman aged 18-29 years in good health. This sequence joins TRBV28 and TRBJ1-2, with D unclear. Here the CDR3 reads CASSLFTGRINYGYTF. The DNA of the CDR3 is TGTGCCAGCAGTTTATTTACCGGCCGTATTAACTATGGCTACACCTTC.